The 23 T cell receptor beta chains presented below share a single source sample, sequenced in a study of sequential checkpoint blockade in melanoma. Treatment meaning: randomized to nivolumab then ipilimumab (arm A) or the reverse (arm B). Data came from immunoSEQ multiplex PCR; TCRdb stores just in-frame clones and leaves some out. The sample records approximately 20,000 clones, more than 25% being singletons. This material consisted of tumor tissue (inferred from file names), taken from a patient given nivolumab and ipilimumab in sequence. These receptors were obtained from a human donor with melanoma.

The chain uses TRBV11-3 and TRBJ1-3; D not certain. This CDR3 has 16 residues. The germline gives CDR1 SGHNT, CDR2 YENEEA. V was pared by 3 bases and J by 0 bases, with 12 bases between. Here the CDR3 reads CASSLDPHFSGNTIYF. In DNA, the CDR3 is TGTGCCAGCAGCTTGGACCCCCATTTCTCTGGAAACACCATATATTTT.

V usage is TRBV9 and J usage is TRBJ2-1; D may be TRBD2 (5 bases). The CDR3 loop spans 12 amino acids. From germline, CDR1 is SGDLS and CDR2 YYNGEE. Trimming took 4 bases from V and 15 from J, leaving 17 bases between them. The CDR3 spells CASSTRAKEAFF. The CDR3 nucleotides read TGTGCCAGCAGCACTAGGGCTAAAGAGGCGTTCTTC.

This chain uses TRBV12-5 with TRBJ2-3; weak D call: TRBD2 (6 bases). V lost 7 bases, J lost 1 base, and 9 bases lay in between. This CDR3 comprises 13 residues. In germline, CDR1 is LGHNT, CDR2 FRNRAP. This chain's CDR3 is CASAASGTDTQYF. For the CDR3, the DNA is TGTGCTAGTGCGGCTAGCGGCACAGATACGCAGTATTTT.

This clone was picked up many times. CDR3 sequence reads: CASSEAVKGAKNIQYF. CDR3 nucleotides: TGTGCCAGCAGTGAAGCGGTCAAGGGGGCCAAAAACATTCAGTACTTC. The gene calls are TRBV9 and TRBJ2-4; either TRBD1 or TRBD2 may supply D (5 bases each). Germline-derived CDR1 and CDR2 are SGDLS and YYNGEE. The CDR3 is 16 residues long. Trimming pared 5 bases from V and 1 base from J, leaving 16 bases between. Using reference TRBV9 and TRBJ2-4 for the parts outside the CDR3, the full variable domain is DSGVTQTPKHLITATGQRVTLRCSPRSGDLSVYWYQQSLDQGLQFLIQYYNGEERAKGNILERFSAQQFPDLHSELNLSSLELGDSALYFCASSEAVKGAKNIQYFGAGTRLSVL.

The rearrangement joins TRBV28 to TRBJ2-7; the D call may be TRBD1 or TRBD2 (6 bases each). CDR1 is MDHEN, CDR2 SYDVKM, per germline. Trimming shortened V by 2 bases and J by 9 bases, and 17 bases separated the two germline ends. CDR3 length: 14 amino acids. DNA for the CDR3: TGTGCCAGCAGTTTAGGGGGGACACCACAGGGGCAGTACTTC. It is translated as CASSLGGTPQGQYF.

The V call is TRBV11-3, the J call TRBJ2-7; D is undetermined. The germline V and J ends were trimmed by 2 bases and 7 bases, with 15 bases remaining between them. This CDR3 has 14 residues. CDR1 SGHNT and CDR2 YENEEA come from the germline V gene. The CDR3: CASSLFDPSWEQYF. CDR3 DNA sequence: TGTGCCAGCAGCTTATTCGACCCATCTTGGGAGCAGTACTTC.

The rearrangement joins TRBV5-1 to TRBJ1-1, with D unclear. Trimming pared 4 bases from V and 3 bases from J, leaving 16 bases between. Germline CDR1 SGHRS, CDR2 YFSETQ. CDR3 length: 15 residues. CDR3 sequence (DNA): TGCGCCAGCAGCCCTAAGACGTGGTACGACACTGAAGCTTTCTTT. This translates into CASSPKTWYDTEAFF.

There are a few counts of this clone. This rearrangement joins TRBV15 to TRBJ2-1, with D unresolved. Deletions cut 5 bases from V and 2 bases from J, with 13 bases between. The CDR3 is 15 amino acids. The germline V gene has CDR1 LNHNV and CDR2 YYDKDF (reference sequence). The CDR3 DNA is TGTGCCACCAGCCATGATACGGGCCCCTACAATGAGCAGTTCTTC. Translating gives CATSHDTGPYNEQFF.

This clone was observed a few times. The chain is built from TRBV9 and TRBJ2-2; TRBD2 might be the D (6 bases). Germline V CDR1 and CDR2: SGDLS, YYNGEE. V lost 5 bases, J lost 5 bases, and 16 bases lay in between. This CDR3 is 15 amino acids long. This CDR3 reads CASSEGLIITGELFF. CDR3 in DNA: TGTGCCAGCAGTGAGGGACTTATCATTACCGGGGAGCTGTTTTTT. Based on the CDR3 plus reference TRBV9 and TRBJ2-2, the full variable domain is DSGVTQTPKHLITATGQRVTLRCSPRSGDLSVYWYQQSLDQGLQFLIQYYNGEERAKGNILERFSAQQFPDLHSELNLSSLELGDSALYFCASSEGLIITGELFFGEGSRLTVL.

The chain has TRBV30 and TRBJ2-4, with D possibly TRBD2 on 6 matching bases. Germline V CDR1 and CDR2: GTSNPN, SVGIG (reference sequence). The CDR3 has 14 amino acids. Trimming removed 2 bases from V and 0 bases from J, with 8 bases in between. CDR3 bases: TGTGCCTGGAGTCGGGGGATAGCCAAAAACATTCAGTACTTC. It yields the protein CAWSRGIAKNIQYF.

This clone came up once. V usage is TRBV5-1 and J usage is TRBJ1-6, with 9 bases matching TRBD1. The germline V gene encodes CDR1 SGHRS and CDR2 YFSETQ. The CDR3 is 14 residues long. V trimming: 3 bases; J trimming: 12 bases; junction bases outside the gene matches: 7. The CDR3 coding sequence is TGCGCCAGCAGCTCAGGGGGACAGGGAGAACCCCTCCACTTT. Amino acids: CASSSGGQGEPLHF.

This clone was picked up a small number of times. This sequence joins TRBV4-1 and TRBJ1-4; 9 bases agree with TRBD1. The V gene end was trimmed by 6 bases and the J gene end by 3 bases; junction bases not matched to a gene: 11. The CDR3 runs 17 residues. Germline CDR1 is MGHRA and CDR2 is YSYEKL. CDR3 DNA sequence: TGCGCCAGCAGTTATTCCCGGGACAGGGAAGCTAATGAAAAACTGTTTTTT. Translated, it gives CASSYSRDREANEKLFF.

This clone was recorded a few times. The chain links TRBV15 to TRBJ2-7; 8 bases are shared with TRBD2. Trimming at V came to 1 base and at J to 2 bases, leaving 7 bases not matched to a gene. Germline lookup yields CDR1 LNHNV and CDR2 YYDKDF (reference sequence). There are 16 residues in the CDR3. In DNA form, the CDR3 reads TGTGCCACCAGCAGAGGTACTAGCGGACCTACCTACGAGCAGTACTTC. Translating it yields CATSRGTSGPTYEQYF. The full variable domain, completed using reference TRBV15 and TRBJ2-7, is DAMVIQNPRYQVTQFGKPVTLSCSQTLNHNVMYWYQQKSSQAPKLLFHYYDKDFNNEADTPDNFQSRRPNTSFCFLDIRSPGLGDTAMYLCATSRGTSGPTYEQYFGPGTRLTVT.

The chain links TRBV15 to TRBJ1-5, with a tentative D call TRBD1 (6 bases). The V gene lost 5 bases and the J gene lost 2 bases, with 10 bases spanning the gap. Germline CDR1 and CDR2: LNHNV and YYDKDF (reference sequence). This CDR3 has 14 amino acids. The CDR3 DNA follows: TGTGCCACCAGCCCGACAGGTCGCAATCAGCCCCAGCATTTT. This gives the protein CATSPTGRNQPQHF.

The chain is built from TRBV28 and TRBJ2-7; TRBD1 agrees at 7 bases. Per germline, CDR1 MDHEN and CDR2 SYDVKM. The CDR3 is 14 residues long. With V trimmed by 5 bases and J by 3 bases, 7 bases remained unmatched. CDR3 protein: CASSRQGLGYEQYF. The CDR3 coding sequence is TGTGCCAGCAGTCGACAGGGTTTAGGCTACGAGCAGTACTTC.

This clone was counted many times. The chain is built from TRBV2 and TRBJ1-5, with D perhaps TRBD1 (6 bases). Germline values: CDR1 SNHLY, CDR2 FYNNEI. This CDR3 is 13 amino acids long. V was cut by 6 bases and J by 4 bases, with 10 bases left in between. The CDR3 DNA is TGTGCCAGCAGGAGGGGGGGTAATCAGCCCCAGCATTTT. Its protein is CASRRGGNQPQHF.

This chain joins TRBV18 and TRBJ2-7, with a tentative D call TRBD2 (6 bases). The germline gives CDR1 KGHSH, CDR2 LQKENI. This CDR3 is built from 14 residues. The V end was cut by 3 bases, the J end by 2 bases, with 11 bases between. CDR3 coding DNA: TGTGCCAGCTCACCCGGAGCGGGCCCCTACGAGCAGTACTTC. It translates to CASSPGAGPYEQYF. The entire variable domain, with the rest obtained from reference TRBV18 and TRBJ2-7, is as follows: NAGVMQNPRHLVRRRGQEARLRCSPMKGHSHVYWYRQLPEEGLKFMVYLQKENIIDESGMPKERFSAEFPKEGPSILRIQQVVRGDSAAYFCASSPGAGPYEQYFGPGTRLTVT.

This clone showed up just a few times. This chain links TRBV11-3 with TRBJ2-7, with D tentatively TRBD1 (6 bases). The CDR3 extends over 15 amino acids. CDR1 and CDR2 (germline): SGHNT, YENEEA. V gave up 5 bases and J gave up 2 bases, with 16 bases separating them. This CDR3 reads CASSQAGTQTYEQYF. The CDR3 bases are TGTGCCAGCAGCCAAGCCGGGACACAGACCTACGAGCAGTACTTC. Filled out from reference TRBV11-3 and TRBJ2-7, the complete variable domain reads EAGVVQSPRYKIIEKKQPVAFWCNPISGHNTLYWYLQNLGQGPELLIRYENEEAVDDSQLPKDRFSAERLKGVDSTLKIQPAELGDSAVYLCASSQAGTQTYEQYFGPGTRLTVT.

This chain links TRBV5-3 with TRBJ1-2; 7 positions agree with TRBD1. Being an ORF, TRBV5-3 has a function that is uncertain. This CDR3 contains 21 residues. Losses at the gene ends were 4 bases for V and 6 bases for J; bases not matched to a gene: 30. Here the CDR3 reads CARSHPPLRQGGIGPSHGYTF. The CDR3 DNA reads as TGTGCCAGAAGCCATCCACCCTTACGACAGGGAGGGATCGGCCCGTCTCATGGCTACACCTTC.

In its sample, this clone was seen many times. CDR3 sequence reads: CASSLRQGTTNEKLFF. The CDR3 DNA reads as TGTGCCAGCAGCTTGCGACAGGGGACAACTAATGAAAAACTGTTTTTT. The rearrangement uses TRBV11-3 and TRBJ1-4, with 8 nucleotides matching TRBD1. Trimming removed 3 bases from V and 0 bases from J; junction bases left unmatched: 3. From germline, CDR1 is SGHNT and CDR2 YENEEA. This CDR3 spans 16 amino acids.

The V gene is TRBV7-5, the J gene TRBJ2-3; no DNA check was done on the table's D call, TRBD2. TRBV7-5 is flagged as a pseudogene. The CDR3 spans 15 residues. CDR3 amino acids: CASSLRGARADTQYF. In nucleotides, the CDR3 is TGTGCCAGCAGCTTACGGGGGGCAAGAGCAGATACGCAGTATTTT.

V usage is TRBV28 and J usage is TRBJ2-1, with a weak D call TRBD1 (5 bases). The CDR3 is made up of 13 amino acids. Germline values: CDR1 MDHEN, CDR2 SYDVKM. V gave up 4 bases and J gave up 8 bases, with 12 bases separating them. CDR3 DNA sequence: TGTGCCAGCAGTTCCCCTCAGGGTGATGAGCAGTTCTTC. Its translation is CASSSPQGDEQFF.

The genes are TRBV4-1 and TRBJ1-4, with no clear D. Germline V gives CDR1 MGHRA, CDR2 YSYEKL. V lost 0 bases, J lost 4 bases, and 9 bases lay in between. The CDR3 has 15 residues. This CDR3 reads CASSQDRLLNEKLFF. The DNA of the CDR3 is TGCGCCAGCAGCCAAGACAGGCTTCTTAATGAAAAACTGTTTTTT.